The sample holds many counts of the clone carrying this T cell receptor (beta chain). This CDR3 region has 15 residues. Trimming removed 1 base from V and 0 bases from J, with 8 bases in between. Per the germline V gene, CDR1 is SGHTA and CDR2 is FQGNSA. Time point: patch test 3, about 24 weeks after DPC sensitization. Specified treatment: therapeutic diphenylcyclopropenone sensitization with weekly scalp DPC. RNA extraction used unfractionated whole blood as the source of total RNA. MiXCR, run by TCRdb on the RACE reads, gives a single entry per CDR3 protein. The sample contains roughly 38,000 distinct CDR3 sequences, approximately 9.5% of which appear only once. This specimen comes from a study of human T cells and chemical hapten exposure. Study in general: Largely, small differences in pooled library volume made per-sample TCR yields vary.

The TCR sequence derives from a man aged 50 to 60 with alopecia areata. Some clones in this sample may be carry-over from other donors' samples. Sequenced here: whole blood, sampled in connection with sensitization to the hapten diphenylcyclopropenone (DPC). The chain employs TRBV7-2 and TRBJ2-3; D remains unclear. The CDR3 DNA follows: TGTGCCAGCAGCTTAGACCGGCCTAGCACAGATACGCAGTATTTT. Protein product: CASSLDRPSTDTQYF.